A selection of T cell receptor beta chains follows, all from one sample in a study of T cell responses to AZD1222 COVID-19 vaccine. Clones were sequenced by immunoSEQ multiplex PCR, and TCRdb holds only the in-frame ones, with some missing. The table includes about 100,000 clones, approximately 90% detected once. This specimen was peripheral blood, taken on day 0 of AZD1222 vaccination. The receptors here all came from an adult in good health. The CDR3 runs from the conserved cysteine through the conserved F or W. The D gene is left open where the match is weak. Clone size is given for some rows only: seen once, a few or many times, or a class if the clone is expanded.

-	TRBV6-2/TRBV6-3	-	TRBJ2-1	CASSLGFYNEQFF	TGTGCCAGCAGTTTAGGATTTTACAATGAGCAGTTCTTC
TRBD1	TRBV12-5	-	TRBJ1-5	CASGPQFGTGRNQPQHF	TGTGCTAGTGGTCCCCAATTTGGGACAGGGAGAAATCAGCCCCAGCATTTT
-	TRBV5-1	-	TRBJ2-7	CASSLGGPDEQYF	TGCGCCAGCAGCTTGGGGGGACCCGACGAGCAGTACTTC
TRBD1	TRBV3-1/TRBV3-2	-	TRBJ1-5	CASSRDRGGNQPQHF	TGTGCCAGCAGTCGGGACAGGGGTGGCAATCAGCCCCAGCATTTT
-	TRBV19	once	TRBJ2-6	CASGGPGANVLTF	TGTGCCAGCGGGGGACCTGGGGCCAACGTCCTGACTTTC
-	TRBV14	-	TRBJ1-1	CASSHSGAFPEAFF	TGTGCCAGCAGCCATTCAGGAGCCTTCCCGGAAGCTTTCTTT
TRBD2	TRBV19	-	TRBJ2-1	CASSILIAGNNEQFF	TGTGCCAGTAGTATTCTGATAGCGGGGAACAATGAGCAGTTCTTC
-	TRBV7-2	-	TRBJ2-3	CASSFRPTDTQYF	TGTGCCAGCAGCTTCCGGCCCACAGATACGCAGTATTTT
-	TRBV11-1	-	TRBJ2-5	CASSFRDGETQYF	TGTGCCAGCAGCTTCCGGGATGGAGAGACCCAGTACTTC
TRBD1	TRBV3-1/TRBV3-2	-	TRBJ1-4	CASSQGAGGNEKLFF	TGTGCCAGCAGCCAAGGGGCAGGGGGTAATGAAAAACTGTTTTTT
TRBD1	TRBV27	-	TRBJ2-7	CASSWTGGIKEQYF	TGTGCCAGCAGTTGGACAGGGGGCATTAAGGAGCAGTACTTC
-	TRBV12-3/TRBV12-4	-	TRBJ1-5	CASSIQENQPQHF	TGTGCCAGCAGCATACAGGAGAATCAGCCCCAGCATTTT
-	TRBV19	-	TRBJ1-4	CASTHVGRVTNEKLFF	TGTGCCAGTACCCATGTGGGACGGGTAACTAATGAAAAACTGTTTTTT
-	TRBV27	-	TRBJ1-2	CASSLVGDYGYTF	TGTGCCAGCAGTTTGGTGGGGGACTATGGCTACACCTTC
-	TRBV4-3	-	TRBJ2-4	CASSYGLSGSDIQYF	TGCGCCAGCAGCTACGGGTTGTCGGGCAGTGACATTCAGTACTTC
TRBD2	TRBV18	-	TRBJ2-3	CASSPGQRETDTQYF	TGTGCCAGCTCACCGGGCCAGCGGGAGACAGATACGCAGTATTTT
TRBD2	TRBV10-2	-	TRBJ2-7	CASTMRGRPNDEQYF	TGCGCCAGCACTATGCGCGGGAGACCCAATGACGAGCAGTACTTC
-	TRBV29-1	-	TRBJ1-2	CSAENVQNF	TGCAGCGCAGAGAATGTCCAAAACTTC
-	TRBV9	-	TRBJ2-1	CASSGNRYNEQFF	TGTGCCAGCAGCGGAAACAGGTACAATGAGCAGTTCTTC
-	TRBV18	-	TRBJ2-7	CATTRAALNYEQYF	TGTGCCACCACCAGGGCAGCGTTGAACTACGAGCAGTACTTC
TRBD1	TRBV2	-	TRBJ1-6	CASRGRGTANSPLHF	TGTGCCAGCAGAGGCAGGGGGACAGCCAATTCACCCCTCCACTTT
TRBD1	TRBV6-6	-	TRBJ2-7	CASSHPTGTGSYEQYF	TGTGCCAGCAGTCATCCCACCGGGACAGGCTCCTACGAGCAGTACTTC
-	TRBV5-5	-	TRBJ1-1	CASSLGANTEAFF	TGTGCCAGCAGCTTGGGAGCGAACACTGAAGCTTTCTTT
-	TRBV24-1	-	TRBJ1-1	CATSDLSAVEAFF	TGTGCCACCAGTGACCTTAGCGCAGTTGAAGCTTTCTTT
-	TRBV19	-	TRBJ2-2	CATTPPRNTGELFF	TGTGCCACAACTCCCCCCCGGAACACCGGGGAGCTGTTTTTT
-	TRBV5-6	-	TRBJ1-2	CASSLLYGYTF	TGTGCCAGCAGCTTGTTATATGGCTACACCTTC
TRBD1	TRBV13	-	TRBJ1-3	CASSLVGTGTRNTIYF	TGTGCCAGCAGCTTAGTGGGGACAGGGACTCGAAACACCATATATTTT
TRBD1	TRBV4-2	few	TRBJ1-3	CASSQDATGTGNTIYF	TGTGCCAGCAGCCAAGACGCGACAGGGACTGGAAACACCATATATTTT
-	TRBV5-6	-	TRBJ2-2	CASSSPSGRAGELFF	TGTGCCAGCAGCTCACCCAGCGGACGGGCCGGGGAGCTGTTTTTT
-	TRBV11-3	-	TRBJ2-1	CASSQRFPSNSGEQFF	TGTGCCAGCAGCCAGAGGTTCCCTAGTAATTCGGGTGAGCAGTTCTTC
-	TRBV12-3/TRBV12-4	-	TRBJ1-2	CASSPQYGYTF	TGTGCCAGCAGCCCCCAGTATGGCTACACCTTC
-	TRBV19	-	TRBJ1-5	CASSAQVGGHQPQHF	TGTGCCAGTAGCGCTCAGGTGGGAGGGCATCAGCCCCAGCATTTT
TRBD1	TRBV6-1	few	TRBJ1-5	CASSVGSRGRRIGNQPQHF	TGTGCCAGCAGTGTCGGAAGCAGGGGGCGAAGGATTGGCAATCAGCCCCAGCATTTT
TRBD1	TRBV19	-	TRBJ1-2	CASSVWTGGANGYTF	TGTGCCAGTAGCGTTTGGACAGGGGGCGCGAATGGCTACACCTTC
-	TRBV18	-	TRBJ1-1	CASSPPAAQELGAFF	TGTGCCAGCTCACCACCGGCGGCACAGGAGCTCGGAGCTTTCTTT
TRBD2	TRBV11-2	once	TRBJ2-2	CASSLSSGGANTGELFF	TGTGCCAGCAGCTTATCCAGCGGGGGGGCGAACACCGGGGAGCTGTTTTTT
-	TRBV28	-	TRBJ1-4	CASSLRSNEKLFF	TGTGCCAGCTCCTTACGGAGTAATGAAAAACTGTTTTTT
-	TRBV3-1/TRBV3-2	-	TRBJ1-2	CASSQGQGGYTF	TGTGCCAGCAGCCAAGGCCAAGGAGGCTACACCTTC
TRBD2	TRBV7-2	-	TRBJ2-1	CASSPTSGGAGEQFF	TGTGCCAGCAGCCCGACTAGCGGGGGGGCCGGTGAGCAGTTCTTC
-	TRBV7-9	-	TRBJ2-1	CASSLGGFNEQFF	TGTGCCAGCAGCTTAGGGGGTTTCAATGAGCAGTTCTTC
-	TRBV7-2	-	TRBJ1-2	CASSSGGGRGYTF	TGTGCCAGCAGCTCAGGAGGGGGGCGAGGCTACACCTTC
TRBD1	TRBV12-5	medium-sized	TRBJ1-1	CASGQGAFNTEAFF	TGTGCTAGTGGACAGGGGGCTTTCAACACTGAAGCTTTCTTT
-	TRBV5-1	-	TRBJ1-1	CASSLDVGVRAPENTEAFF	TGCGCCAGCAGCTTGGACGTTGGGGTAAGAGCTCCCGAGAACACTGAAGCTTTCTTT
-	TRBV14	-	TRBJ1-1	CASSQEGQDTEAFF	TGTGCCAGCAGCCAAGAGGGACAAGACACTGAAGCTTTCTTT